This TCR beta chain was recorded in a study of control samples from healthy donors and cancer patients. Using immunoSEQ multiplex PCR, the repertoire was profiled, and TCRdb retains in-frame clones only, with some absent. The profile covers roughly 130,000 clones, with around 90% appearing a single time and roughly 8.8% taken by the ten largest. The CDR3 is 15 amino acids. CDR1 is PRHDT and CDR2 is FYEKMQ in the germline V gene (reference sequence). Trimming removed 4 bases from V and 4 bases from J; junction bases left unmatched: 6. This chain uses TRBV13 with TRBJ1-2; 10 bases align to TRBD1. The receptor comes from a man aged 18 to 29 in good health. Sequences were obtained from blood. CDR3 coding DNA: TGTGCCAGCAGCTCCGACAGGGGGCAAATCTATGGCTACACCTTC. Protein: CASSSDRGQIYGYTF.